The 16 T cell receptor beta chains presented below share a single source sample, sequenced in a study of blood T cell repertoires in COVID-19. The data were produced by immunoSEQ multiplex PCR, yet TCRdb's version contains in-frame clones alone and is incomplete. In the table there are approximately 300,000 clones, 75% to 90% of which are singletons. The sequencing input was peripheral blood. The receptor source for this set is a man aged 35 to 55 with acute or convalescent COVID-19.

CDR3 nucleotide sequence: TGCGCCAGCAGCTTACTAGCGGGGGCGACAGATACGCAGTATTTT. Translation gives CASSLLAGATDTQYF. J is TRBJ2-3 and V is TRBV5-1, with 11 bases identical to TRBD2. V was pared by 2 bases and J by 3 bases, with 2 bases of the junction left unmatched. Germline loops: CDR1 SGHRS, CDR2 YFSETQ. CDR3 length: 15 amino acids.

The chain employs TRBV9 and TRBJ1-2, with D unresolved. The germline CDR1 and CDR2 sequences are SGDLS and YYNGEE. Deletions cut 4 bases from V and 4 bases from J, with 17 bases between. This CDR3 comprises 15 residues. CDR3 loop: CASSPTHGGGYGYTF. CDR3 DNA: TGTGCCAGCAGCCCAACGCACGGCGGTGGCTATGGCTACACCTTC.

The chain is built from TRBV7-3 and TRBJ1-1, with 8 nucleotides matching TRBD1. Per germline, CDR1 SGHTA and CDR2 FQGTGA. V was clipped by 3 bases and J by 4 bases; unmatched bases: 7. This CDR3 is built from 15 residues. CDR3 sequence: CASSFDRGAGTEAFF. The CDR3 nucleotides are TGTGCCAGCAGCTTCGACAGGGGCGCGGGCACTGAAGCTTTCTTT.

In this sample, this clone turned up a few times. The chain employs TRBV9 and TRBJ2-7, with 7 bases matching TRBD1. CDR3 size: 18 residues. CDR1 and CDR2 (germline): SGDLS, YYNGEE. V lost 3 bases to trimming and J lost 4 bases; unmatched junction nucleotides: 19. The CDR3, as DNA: TGTGCCAGCAGCGCCATGGTCGGGACAGCAGAAGGTTTTTACGAGCAGTACTTC. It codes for CASSAMVGTAEGFYEQYF.

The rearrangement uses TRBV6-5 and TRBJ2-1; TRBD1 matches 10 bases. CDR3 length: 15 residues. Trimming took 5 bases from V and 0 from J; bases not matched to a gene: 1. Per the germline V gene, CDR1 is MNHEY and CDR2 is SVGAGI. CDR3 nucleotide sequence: TGTGCCAGCAGTAGGACAGGGGGCTCCTACAATGAGCAGTTCTTC. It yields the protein CASSRTGGSYNEQFF.

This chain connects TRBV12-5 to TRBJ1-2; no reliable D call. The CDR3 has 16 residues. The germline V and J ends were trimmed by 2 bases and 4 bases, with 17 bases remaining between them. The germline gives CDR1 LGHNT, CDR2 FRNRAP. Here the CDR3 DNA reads TGTGCTAGTGGTTTGTTCCCACGGGTGCCTCCCTATGGCTACACCTTC. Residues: CASGLFPRVPPYGYTF. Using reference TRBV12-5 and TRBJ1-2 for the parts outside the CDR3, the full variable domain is DARVTQTPRHKVTEMGQEVTMRCQPILGHNTVFWYRQTMMQGLELLAYFRNRAPLDDSGMPKDRFSAEMPDATLATLKIQPSEPRDSAVYFCASGLFPRVPPYGYTFGSGTRLTVV.

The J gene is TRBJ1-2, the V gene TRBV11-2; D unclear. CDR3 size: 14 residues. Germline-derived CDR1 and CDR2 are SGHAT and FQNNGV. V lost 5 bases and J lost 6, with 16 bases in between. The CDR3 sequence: CASSGSFAVDGYTF. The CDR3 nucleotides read TGTGCCAGCAGCGGGTCCTTCGCGGTTGATGGCTACACCTTC. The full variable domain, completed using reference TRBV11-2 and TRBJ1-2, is EAGVAQSPRYKIIEKRQSVAFWCNPISGHATLYWYQQILGQGPKLLIQFQNNGVVDDSQLPKDRFSAERLKGVDSTLKIQPAKLEDSAVYLCASSGSFAVDGYTFGSGTRLTVV.

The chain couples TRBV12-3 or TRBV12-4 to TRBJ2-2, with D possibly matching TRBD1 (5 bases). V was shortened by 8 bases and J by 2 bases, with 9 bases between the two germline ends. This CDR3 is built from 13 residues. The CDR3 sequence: CASVTVNTGELFF. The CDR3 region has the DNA TGTGCCAGCGTGACAGTAAACACCGGGGAGCTGTTTTTT.

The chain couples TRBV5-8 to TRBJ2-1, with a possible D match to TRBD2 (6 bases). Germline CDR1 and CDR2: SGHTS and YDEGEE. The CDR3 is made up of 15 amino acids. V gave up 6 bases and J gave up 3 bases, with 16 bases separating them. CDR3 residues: CASTPASGLYNEQFF. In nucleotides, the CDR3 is TGTGCCAGCACGCCGGCCTCGGGACTCTACAATGAGCAGTTCTTC.

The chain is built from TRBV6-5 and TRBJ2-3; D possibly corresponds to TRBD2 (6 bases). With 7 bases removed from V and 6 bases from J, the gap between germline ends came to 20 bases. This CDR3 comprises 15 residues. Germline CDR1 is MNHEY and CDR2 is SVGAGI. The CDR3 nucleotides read TGTGCCAGCATGGGCAGCCTAGCGAGAGGTGATACGCAGTATTTT. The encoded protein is CASMGSLARGDTQYF.

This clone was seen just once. The CDR3 reads CASSFSTGGPDTQYF. CDR3 in DNA: TGCGCCAGCAGTTTTTCAACAGGGGGCCCAGATACGCAGTATTTT. V is TRBV10-1 and J is TRBJ2-3; 9 nucleotides agree with TRBD1. The CDR3 consists of 15 residues. Trimming at V came to 5 bases and at J to 4 bases, leaving 7 bases not matched to a gene. Germline CDR1 and CDR2: WNHNN and SYGVQD (reference sequence).

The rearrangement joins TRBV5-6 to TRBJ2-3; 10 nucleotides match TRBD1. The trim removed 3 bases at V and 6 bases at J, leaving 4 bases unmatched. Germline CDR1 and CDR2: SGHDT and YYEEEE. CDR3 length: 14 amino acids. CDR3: CASSSDRGKDTQYF. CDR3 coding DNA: TGTGCCAGCAGCTCGGACAGGGGGAAGGATACGCAGTATTTT. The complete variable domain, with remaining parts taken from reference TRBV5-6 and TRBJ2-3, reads DAGVTQSPTHLIKTRGQQVTLRCSPKSGHDTVSWYQQALGQGPQFIFQYYEEEERQRGNFPDRFSGHQFPNYSSELNVNALLLGDSALYLCASSSDRGKDTQYFGPGTRLTVL.

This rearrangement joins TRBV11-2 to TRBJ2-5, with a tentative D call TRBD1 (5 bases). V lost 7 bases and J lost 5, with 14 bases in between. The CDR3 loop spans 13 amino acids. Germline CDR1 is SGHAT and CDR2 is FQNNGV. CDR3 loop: CASTLQVGETQYF. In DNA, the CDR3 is TGTGCCAGCACACTACAGGTCGGGGAGACCCAGTACTTC.

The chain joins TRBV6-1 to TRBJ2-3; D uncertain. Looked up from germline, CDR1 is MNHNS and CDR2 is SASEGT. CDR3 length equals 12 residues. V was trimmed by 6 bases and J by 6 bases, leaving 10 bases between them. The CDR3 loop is CASSSQADTQYF. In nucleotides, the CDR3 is TGTGCCAGCAGCTCTCAGGCGGATACGCAGTATTTT.

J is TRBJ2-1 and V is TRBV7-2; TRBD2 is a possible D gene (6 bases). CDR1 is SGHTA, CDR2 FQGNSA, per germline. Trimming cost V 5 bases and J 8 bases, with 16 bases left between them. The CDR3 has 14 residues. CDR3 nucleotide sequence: TGTGCCAGCAGCCCCAGACTAGTTTCCGATGAGCAGTTCTTC. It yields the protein CASSPRLVSDEQFF.

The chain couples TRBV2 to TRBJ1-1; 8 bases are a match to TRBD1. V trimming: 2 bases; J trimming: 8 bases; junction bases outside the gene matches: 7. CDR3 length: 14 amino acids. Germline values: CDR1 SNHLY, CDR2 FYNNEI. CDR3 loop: CASSEKVRDREAFF. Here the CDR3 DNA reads TGTGCCAGCAGTGAAAAGGTGAGGGACAGGGAAGCTTTCTTT.